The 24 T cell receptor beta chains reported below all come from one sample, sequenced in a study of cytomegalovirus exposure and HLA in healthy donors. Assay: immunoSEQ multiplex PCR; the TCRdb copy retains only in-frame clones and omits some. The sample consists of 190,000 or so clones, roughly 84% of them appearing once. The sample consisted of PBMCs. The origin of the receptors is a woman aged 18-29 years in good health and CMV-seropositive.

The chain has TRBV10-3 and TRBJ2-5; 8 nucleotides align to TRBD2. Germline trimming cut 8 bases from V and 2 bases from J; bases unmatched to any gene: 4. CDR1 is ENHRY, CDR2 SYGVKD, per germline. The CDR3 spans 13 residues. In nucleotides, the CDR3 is TGTGCCATCGCGGGGGGAACTCAAGAGACCCAGTACTTC. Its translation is CAIAGGTQETQYF.

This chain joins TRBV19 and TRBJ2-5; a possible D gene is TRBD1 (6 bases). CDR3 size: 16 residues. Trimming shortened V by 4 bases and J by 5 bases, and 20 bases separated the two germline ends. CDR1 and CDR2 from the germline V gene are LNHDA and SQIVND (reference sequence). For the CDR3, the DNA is TGTGCCAGTAGTAAACACTCAGGGGTCCCGTGGGAGACCCAGTACTTC. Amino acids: CASSKHSGVPWETQYF.

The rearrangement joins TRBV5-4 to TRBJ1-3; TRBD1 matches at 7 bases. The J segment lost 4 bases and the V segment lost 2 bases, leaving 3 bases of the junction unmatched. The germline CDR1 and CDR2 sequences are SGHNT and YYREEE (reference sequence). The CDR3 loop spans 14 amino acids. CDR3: CASSLQGIGNTIYF. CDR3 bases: TGTGCCAGCAGCTTACAGGGGATCGGAAACACCATATATTTT.

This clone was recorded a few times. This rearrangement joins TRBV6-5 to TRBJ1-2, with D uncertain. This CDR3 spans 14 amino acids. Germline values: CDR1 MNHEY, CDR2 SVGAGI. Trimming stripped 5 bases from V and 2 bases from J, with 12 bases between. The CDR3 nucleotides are TGTGCCAGCAGTCGAGACGGGTCGAACTATGGCTACACCTTC. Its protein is CASSRDGSNYGYTF.

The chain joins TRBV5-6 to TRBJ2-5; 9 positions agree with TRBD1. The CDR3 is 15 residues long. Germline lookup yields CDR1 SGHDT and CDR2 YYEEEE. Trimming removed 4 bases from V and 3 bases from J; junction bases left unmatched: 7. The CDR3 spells CASSDTGTGKETQYF. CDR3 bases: TGTGCCAGCAGCGACACCGGGACAGGGAAAGAGACCCAGTACTTC.

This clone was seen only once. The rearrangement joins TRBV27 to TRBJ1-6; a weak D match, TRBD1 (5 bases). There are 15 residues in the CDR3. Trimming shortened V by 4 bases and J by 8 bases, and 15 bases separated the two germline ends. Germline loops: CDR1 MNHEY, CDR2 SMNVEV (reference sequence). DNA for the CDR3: TGTGCCAGCAGTTCTAGTCAGGGTCGGGATTCACCCCTCCACTTT. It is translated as CASSSSQGRDSPLHF.

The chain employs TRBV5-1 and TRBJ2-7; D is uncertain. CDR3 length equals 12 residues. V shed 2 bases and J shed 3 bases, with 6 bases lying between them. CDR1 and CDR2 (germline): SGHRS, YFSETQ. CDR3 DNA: TGCGCCAGCAGCTTAAACAGCTACGAGCAGTACTTC. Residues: CASSLNSYEQYF. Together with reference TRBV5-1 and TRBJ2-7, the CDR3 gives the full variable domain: KAGVTQTPRYLIKTRGQQVTLSCSPISGHRSVSWYQQTPGQGLQFLFEYFSETQRNKGNFPGRFSGRQFSNSRSEMNVSTLELGDSALYLCASSLNSYEQYFGPGTRLTVT.

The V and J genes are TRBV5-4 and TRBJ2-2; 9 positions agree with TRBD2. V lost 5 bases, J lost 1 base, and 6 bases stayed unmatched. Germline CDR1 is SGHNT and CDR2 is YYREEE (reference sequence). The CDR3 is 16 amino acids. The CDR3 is CASSYSGGKNTGELFF. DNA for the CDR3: TGTGCCAGCAGTTACAGCGGGGGGAAGAACACCGGGGAGCTGTTTTTT.

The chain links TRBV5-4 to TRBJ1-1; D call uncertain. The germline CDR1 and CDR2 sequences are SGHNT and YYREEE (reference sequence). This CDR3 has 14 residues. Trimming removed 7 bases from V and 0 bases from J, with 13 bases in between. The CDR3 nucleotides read TGTGCCAGCTTTACCCTGCAGATGAACACTGAAGCTTTCTTT. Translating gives CASFTLQMNTEAFF.

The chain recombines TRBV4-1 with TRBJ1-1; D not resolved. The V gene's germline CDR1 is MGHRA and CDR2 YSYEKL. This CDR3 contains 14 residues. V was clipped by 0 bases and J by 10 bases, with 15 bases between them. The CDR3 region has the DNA TGCGCCAGCAGCCAAGATGGTACACTTCTAGCAGCTTTCTTT. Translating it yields CASSQDGTLLAAFF.

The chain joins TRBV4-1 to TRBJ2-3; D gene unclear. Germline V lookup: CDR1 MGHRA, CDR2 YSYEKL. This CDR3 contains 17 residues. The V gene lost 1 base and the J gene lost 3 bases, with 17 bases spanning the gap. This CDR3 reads CASSQVVPAFGTDTQYF. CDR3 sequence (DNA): TGCGCCAGCAGCCAAGTCGTACCAGCGTTTGGTACAGATACGCAGTATTTT.

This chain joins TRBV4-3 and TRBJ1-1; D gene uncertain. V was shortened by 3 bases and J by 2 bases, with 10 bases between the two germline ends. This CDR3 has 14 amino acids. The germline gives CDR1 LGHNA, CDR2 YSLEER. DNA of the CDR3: TGCGCCAGCAGCCAGGATGACACCAACACTGAAGCTTTCTTT. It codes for CASSQDDTNTEAFF.

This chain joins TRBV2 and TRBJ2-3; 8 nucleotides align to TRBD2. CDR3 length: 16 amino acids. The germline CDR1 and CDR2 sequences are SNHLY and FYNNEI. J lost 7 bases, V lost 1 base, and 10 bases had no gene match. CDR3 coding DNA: TGTGCCAGCAGTGAAGGCGGGGGGCGTTATCCGAATACGCAGTATTTT. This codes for CASSEGGGRYPNTQYF.

In DNA form, the CDR3 reads TGTGCCAGCAGCGCCTGGGGGCCCTACGAGCAGTACTTC. It specifies CASSAWGPYEQYF. The chain employs TRBV5-6 and TRBJ2-7, with D perhaps TRBD1 (6 bases). The germline gives CDR1 SGHDT, CDR2 YYEEEE. The length of the CDR3 is 13 residues. V lost 4 bases and J 2 bases, leaving 10 bases between the germline ends. Looking up the rest from reference TRBV5-6 and TRBJ2-7 gives the full variable domain: DAGVTQSPTHLIKTRGQQVTLRCSPKSGHDTVSWYQQALGQGPQFIFQYYEEEERQRGNFPDRFSGHQFPNYSSELNVNALLLGDSALYLCASSAWGPYEQYFGPGTRLTVT.

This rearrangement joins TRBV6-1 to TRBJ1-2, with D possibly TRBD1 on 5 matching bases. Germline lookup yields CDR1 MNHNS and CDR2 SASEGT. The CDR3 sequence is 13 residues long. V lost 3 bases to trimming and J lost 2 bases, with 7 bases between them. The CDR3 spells CASSDRENYGYTF. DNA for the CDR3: TGTGCCAGCAGTGACAGGGAAAACTATGGCTACACCTTC.

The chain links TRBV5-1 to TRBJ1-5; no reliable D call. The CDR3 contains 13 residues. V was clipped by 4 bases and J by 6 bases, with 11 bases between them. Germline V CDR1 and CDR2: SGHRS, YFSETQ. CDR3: CASSVREGQPQHF. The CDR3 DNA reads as TGCGCCAGCAGCGTGAGGGAGGGTCAGCCCCAGCATTTT.

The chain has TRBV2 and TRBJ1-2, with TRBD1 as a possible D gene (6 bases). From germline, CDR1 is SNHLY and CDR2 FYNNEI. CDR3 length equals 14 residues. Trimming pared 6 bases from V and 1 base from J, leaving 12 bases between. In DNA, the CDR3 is TGTGCCAGCAGGTACGGACAGAATAACTATGGCTACACCTTC. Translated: CASRYGQNNYGYTF. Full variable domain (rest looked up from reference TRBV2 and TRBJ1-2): EPEVTQTPSHQVTQMGQEVILRCVPISNHLYFYWYRQILGQKVEFLVSFYNNEISEKSEIFDDQFSVERPDGSNFTLKIRSTKLEDSAMYFCASRYGQNNYGYTFGSGTRLTVV.

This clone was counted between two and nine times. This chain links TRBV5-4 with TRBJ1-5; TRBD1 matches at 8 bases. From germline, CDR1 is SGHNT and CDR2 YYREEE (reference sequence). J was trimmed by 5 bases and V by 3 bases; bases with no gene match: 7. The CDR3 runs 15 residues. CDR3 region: CASSSGQGRDQPQHF. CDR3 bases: TGTGCCAGCAGCTCCGGACAGGGTAGGGATCAGCCCCAGCATTTT.

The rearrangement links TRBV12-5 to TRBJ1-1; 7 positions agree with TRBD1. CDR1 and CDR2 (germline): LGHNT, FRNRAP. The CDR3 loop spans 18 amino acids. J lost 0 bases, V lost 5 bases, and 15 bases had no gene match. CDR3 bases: TGTGCTAGTGGTCAACTGGGGGGACAGCTCAAAATGAACACTGAAGCTTTCTTT. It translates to CASGQLGGQLKMNTEAFF. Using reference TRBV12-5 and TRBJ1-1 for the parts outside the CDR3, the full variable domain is DARVTQTPRHKVTEMGQEVTMRCQPILGHNTVFWYRQTMMQGLELLAYFRNRAPLDDSGMPKDRFSAEMPDATLATLKIQPSEPRDSAVYFCASGQLGGQLKMNTEAFFGQGTRLTVV.

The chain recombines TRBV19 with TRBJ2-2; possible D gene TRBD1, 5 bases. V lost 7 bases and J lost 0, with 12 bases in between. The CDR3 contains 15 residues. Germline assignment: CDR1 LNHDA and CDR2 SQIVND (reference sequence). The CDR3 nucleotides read TGTGCCAGTATTTGGCAGGGCGCGAACACCGGGGAGCTGTTTTTT. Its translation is CASIWQGANTGELFF.

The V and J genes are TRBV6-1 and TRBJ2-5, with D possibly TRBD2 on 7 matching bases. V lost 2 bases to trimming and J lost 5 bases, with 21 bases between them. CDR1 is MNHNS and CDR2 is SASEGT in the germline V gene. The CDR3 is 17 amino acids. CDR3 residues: CASSELVGGLALETQYF. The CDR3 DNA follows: TGTGCCAGCAGTGAATTAGTCGGGGGGCTGGCTCTCGAGACCCAGTACTTC.

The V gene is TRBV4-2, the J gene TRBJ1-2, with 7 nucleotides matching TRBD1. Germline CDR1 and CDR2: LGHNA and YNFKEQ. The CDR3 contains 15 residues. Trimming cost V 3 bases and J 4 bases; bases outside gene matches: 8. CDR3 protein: CASSHDGQDLYGYTF. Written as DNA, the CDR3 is TGTGCCAGCAGCCACGATGGACAGGACCTCTATGGCTACACCTTC.

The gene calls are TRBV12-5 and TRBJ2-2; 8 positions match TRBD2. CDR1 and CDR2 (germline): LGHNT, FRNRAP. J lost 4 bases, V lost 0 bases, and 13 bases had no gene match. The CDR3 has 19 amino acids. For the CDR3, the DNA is TGTGCTAGTGGTTTGGTACTTGGTAGCGGGGCCGTATTCACCGGGGAGCTGTTTTTT. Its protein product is CASGLVLGSGAVFTGELFF.

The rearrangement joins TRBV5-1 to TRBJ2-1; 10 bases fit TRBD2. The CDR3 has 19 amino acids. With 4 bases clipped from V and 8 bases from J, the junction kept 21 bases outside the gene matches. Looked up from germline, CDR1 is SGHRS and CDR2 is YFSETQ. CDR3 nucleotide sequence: TGCGCCAGCAGCCCTACAAGCTTTAGCGGGGGGAAACTTGTGGATGAGCAGTTCTTC. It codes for CASSPTSFSGGKLVDEQFF.